Below are 10 T cell receptor beta chains sequenced from a single sample in a study of blood T cell repertoires in COVID-19. Profiled with immunoSEQ multiplex PCR; TCRdb holds only in-frame clones, not every one. Of 250,000 to 300,000 clones in the sample, roughly nine tenths were seen once. What was sequenced was PBMCs or T cells enriched from blood (not recorded which). The receptors derive from a woman aged 40 to 49 who had recovered from COVID-19.

For the CDR3, the DNA is TGTGCCTCATCCCGGACAGGGGACGAGCAGTACTTC. This sequence encodes CASSRTGDEQYF. The rearrangement links TRBV30 to TRBJ2-7, with 9 bases that match TRBD1. V dropped 7 bases and J dropped 5; count of bases not matched to a gene: 6. CDR1 GTSNPN and CDR2 SVGIG come from the germline V gene (reference sequence). CDR3 length: 12 amino acids. Full variable domain (remainder filled in from reference TRBV30 and TRBJ2-7): SQTIHQWPATLVQPVGSPLSLECTVEGTSNPNLYWYRQAAGRGLQLLFYSVGIGQISSEVPQNLSASRPQDRQFILSSKKLLLSDSGFYLCASSRTGDEQYFGPGTRLTVT.

The rearrangement joins TRBV7-9 to TRBJ2-7, with 8 bases aligning to TRBD2. The CDR3 is 15 residues long. Germline V CDR1 and CDR2: SEHNR, FQNEAQ (reference sequence). J lost 4 bases, V lost 4 bases, and 9 bases had no gene match. Here the CDR3 DNA reads TGTGCCAGCAGCTCAGTTTTGGGCGGGAGGTACGAGCAGTACTTC. Its protein product is CASSSVLGGRYEQYF.

V gene TRBV2 combines with J gene TRBJ2-2; 11 bases map to TRBD1. The V and J ends lost 6 bases and 3 bases, in that order; junction bases with no gene match: 6. This CDR3 region has 16 residues. The germline gives CDR1 SNHLY, CDR2 FYNNEI. The CDR3 DNA is TGTGCCAGCAGCGAATGGACAGGGGGCGACACCGGGGAGCTGTTTTTT. Its protein is CASSEWTGGDTGELFF. Combining the CDR3 with reference TRBV2 and TRBJ2-2 gives the whole variable domain EPEVTQTPSHQVTQMGQEVILRCVPISNHLYFYWYRQILGQKVEFLVSFYNNEISEKSEIFDDQFSVERPDGSNFTLKIRSTKLEDSAMYFCASSEWTGGDTGELFFGEGSRLTVL.

J is TRBJ1-1 and V is TRBV4-2; D gene unclear. CDR1 is LGHNA and CDR2 is YNFKEQ in the germline V gene. CDR3 length equals 12 residues. Trimming took 4 bases from V and 4 from J, leaving 7 bases between them. CDR3 nucleotide sequence: TGTGCCAGCAGCCGAGGATCCACTGAAGCTTTCTTT. Translating gives CASSRGSTEAFF.

This chain links TRBV27 with TRBJ1-2, with a tentative D call TRBD1 (5 bases). The CDR3 extends over 13 amino acids. Trimming shortened V by 6 bases and J by 7 bases, and 15 bases separated the two germline ends. Germline loops: CDR1 MNHEY, CDR2 SMNVEV (reference sequence). The DNA of the CDR3 is TGTGCCAGCAGGAGTGGGGGGAATACTGGCTACACCTTC. It is translated as CASRSGGNTGYTF.

The chain joins TRBV19 to TRBJ1-2, with TRBD1 identical over 7 bases. The trim removed 3 bases at V and 8 bases at J, leaving 9 bases unmatched. CDR3 length: 14 amino acids. CDR1 and CDR2 from the germline V gene are LNHDA and SQIVND (reference sequence). The CDR3 nucleotides read TGTGCCAGTAGTATCTTCGACAGGGCTGTAGGCTACACCTTC. Translation gives CASSIFDRAVGYTF.

V and J are TRBV18 and TRBJ2-6; tentative D call: TRBD1 (5 bases). V was shortened by 1 base and J by 2 bases, with 9 bases between the two germline ends. This CDR3 is 16 amino acids long. Per germline, CDR1 KGHSH and CDR2 LQKENI. CDR3 sequence: CASSPQGLPGANVLTF. The CDR3 nucleotides read TGTGCCAGCTCACCACAGGGGCTCCCTGGGGCCAACGTCCTGACTTTC.

The rearrangement links TRBV5-1 to TRBJ1-6, with 8 bases fitting TRBD1. CDR3 length equals 16 residues. With 0 bases clipped from V and 7 bases from J, the junction kept 6 bases outside the gene matches. Looked up from germline, CDR1 is SGHRS and CDR2 is YFSETQ. The CDR3 sequence: CASSLGRGQGNSPLHF. The CDR3 DNA is TGCGCCAGCAGCTTGGGGCGTGGACAGGGAAATTCACCCCTCCACTTT.

V is TRBV5-1 and J is TRBJ2-7; perhaps TRBD2 as D (6 bases). Germline CDR1 SGHRS, CDR2 YFSETQ. The CDR3 totals 14 residues. V was cut by 5 bases and J by 4 bases, with 16 bases left in between. CDR3 loop: CASSLNPGEYEQYF. The CDR3 region has the DNA TGCGCCAGCAGTCTTAATCCGGGGGAATACGAGCAGTACTTC.

The V gene is TRBV15, the J gene TRBJ2-3, with a weak D call TRBD2 (6 bases). The CDR3 loop spans 17 amino acids. Germline CDR1 LNHNV, CDR2 YYDKDF (reference sequence). Trimming cost V 0 bases and J 1 base, with 14 bases left between them. CDR3 region: CATSRDLGGGGTDTQYF. The CDR3 nucleotides are TGTGCCACCAGCAGAGATTTGGGAGGCGGGGGCACAGATACGCAGTATTTT.